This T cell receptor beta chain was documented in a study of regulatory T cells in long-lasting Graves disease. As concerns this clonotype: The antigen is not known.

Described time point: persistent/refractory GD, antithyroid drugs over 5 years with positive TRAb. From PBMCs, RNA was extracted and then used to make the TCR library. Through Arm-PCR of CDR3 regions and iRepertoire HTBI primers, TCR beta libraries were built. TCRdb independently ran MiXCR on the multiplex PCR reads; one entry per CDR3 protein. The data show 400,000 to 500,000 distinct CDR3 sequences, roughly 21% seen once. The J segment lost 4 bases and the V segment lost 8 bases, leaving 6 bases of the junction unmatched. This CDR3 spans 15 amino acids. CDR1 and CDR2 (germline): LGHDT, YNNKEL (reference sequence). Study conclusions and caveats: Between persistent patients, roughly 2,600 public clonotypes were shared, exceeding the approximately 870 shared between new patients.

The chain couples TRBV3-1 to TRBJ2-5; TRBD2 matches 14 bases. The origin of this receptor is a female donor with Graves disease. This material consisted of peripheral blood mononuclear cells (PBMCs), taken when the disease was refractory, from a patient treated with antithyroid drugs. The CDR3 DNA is TGTGCCAGCGGGACTAGCGGGAGTCTGGCAGAGACCCAGTACTTC. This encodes CASGTSGSLAETQYF.